A single sample gave rise to the 28 T cell receptor beta chains below, sequenced in a study of blood T cell repertoires in COVID-19. The data were produced by immunoSEQ multiplex PCR, yet TCRdb's version contains in-frame clones alone and is incomplete. In the table there are 150,000 or so clones, about 90% of which are singletons. Sequencing was done on a sample of peripheral blood. The receptors stem from an elderly man with acute or convalescent COVID-19.

This chain links TRBV16 with TRBJ2-4, with D possibly being TRBD1 (5 bases). V lost 0 bases and J 7 bases, leaving 10 bases between the germline ends. From germline, CDR1 is KGHSY and CDR2 FQNENV. The CDR3 length is 14 residues. This CDR3 reads CASSQSQGSNIQYF. CDR3 in DNA: TGTGCCAGCAGCCAATCGCAGGGTAGTAACATTCAGTACTTC.

This clone appeared a single time. V usage is TRBV29-1 and J usage is TRBJ1-5; a possible D gene is TRBD1 (5 bases). Trimming took off 3 bases at V and 7 bases at J, with 13 bases between the two ends. The CDR3 consists of 13 residues. Germline loops: CDR1 SQVTM, CDR2 ANQGSEA. The CDR3 here is CSVDGGFGQPQHF. The CDR3 coding sequence is TGCAGCGTTGACGGGGGGTTCGGGCAGCCCCAGCATTTT.

The genes are TRBV3-1 (or the pseudogene TRBV3-2) and TRBJ1-1; D call uncertain. Germline CDR1 is LGHDT and CDR2 is YNNKEL (reference sequence). CDR3 length: 14 residues. V dropped 4 bases and J dropped 1 base, with 10 bases sitting between them. In DNA form, the CDR3 reads TGTGCCAGCAGCCTCCTCCGGGAGAACACTGAAGCTTTCTTT. This sequence encodes CASSLLRENTEAFF.

The rearrangement joins TRBV24-1 to TRBJ1-5, with a tentative D call TRBD1 (6 bases). V shed 4 bases and J shed 2 bases, with 8 bases lying between them. This CDR3 region has 14 residues. Germline V lookup: CDR1 KGHDR, CDR2 SFDVKD. In DNA form, the CDR3 reads TGTGCCACCAGTGAGTCAGGGGGCAATCAGCCCCAGCATTTT. Its protein product is CATSESGGNQPQHF.

The genes are TRBV19 and TRBJ1-5; D might be TRBD1 (6 bases). Trimming cost V 3 bases and J 2 bases, with 11 bases left between them. The CDR3 runs 15 residues. The germline V gene has CDR1 LNHDA and CDR2 SQIVND (reference sequence). The CDR3 protein is CASSMGSGGNQPQHF. DNA of the CDR3: TGTGCCAGTAGTATGGGTTCAGGGGGCAATCAGCCCCAGCATTTT.

The chain carries TRBV5-8 and TRBJ2-1; 12 bases agree with TRBD2. Germline CDR1 reads SGHTS; CDR2 reads YDEGEE. The length of the CDR3 is 15 residues. V was clipped by 3 bases and J by 7 bases; unmatched bases: 5. CDR3 nucleotide sequence: TGTGCCAGCAGCTACGGACTAGCGGGACGGAATGAGCAGTTCTTC. As protein: CASSYGLAGRNEQFF.

This chain links TRBV5-4 with TRBJ1-1, with 9 bases identical to TRBD1. Trimming took 4 bases from V and 9 from J; bases not matched to a gene: 10. Germline V gene data show CDR1 as SGHNT and CDR2 as YYREEE (reference sequence). The CDR3 totals 14 residues. The CDR3 loop is CASSLRDRVSQAFF. Written as DNA, the CDR3 is TGTGCCAGCAGCCTCCGGGACAGGGTTTCTCAAGCTTTCTTT. The full variable domain, completed using reference TRBV5-4 and TRBJ1-1, is ETGVTQSPTHLIKTRGQQVTLRCSSQSGHNTVSWYQQALGQGPQFIFQYYREEENGRGNFPPRFSGLQFPNYSSELNVNALELDDSALYLCASSLRDRVSQAFFGQGTRLTVV.

The V and J genes are TRBV28 and TRBJ2-5; D may be TRBD2 (5 bases). The germline V gene encodes CDR1 MDHEN and CDR2 SYDVKM. V was cut by 8 bases and J by 2 bases, with 15 bases left in between. The length of the CDR3 is 14 residues. The CDR3 is CASREVARQETQYF. Here the CDR3 DNA reads TGTGCCAGCCGGGAAGTAGCAAGGCAAGAGACCCAGTACTTC.

CDR3 protein: CASRSGRGTDTQYF. CDR3 coding DNA: TGCGCCAGCAGATCAGGGAGGGGCACAGATACGCAGTATTTT. The rearrangement links TRBV5-1 to TRBJ2-3, with TRBD2 matching 7 bases. The CDR3 runs 14 residues. In germline, CDR1 is SGHRS, CDR2 YFSETQ. J was trimmed by 1 base and V by 5 bases; bases with no gene match: 4.

This clone was seen only a few times. J is TRBJ1-2 and V is TRBV5-1, with 12 nucleotides matching TRBD1. The germline CDR1 and CDR2 sequences are SGHRS and YFSETQ. Trimming at V came to 0 bases and at J to 7 bases, leaving 7 bases not matched to a gene. The CDR3 consists of 16 residues. The CDR3: CASSLASGTGGTGYTF. The CDR3 DNA sequence: TGCGCCAGCAGCTTGGCCTCCGGGACAGGGGGCACTGGCTACACCTTC.

V is TRBV11-3 and J is TRBJ1-4, with 9 bases fitting TRBD1. This CDR3 has 18 amino acids. The trim removed 6 bases at V and 4 bases at J, leaving 15 bases unmatched. CDR1 and CDR2 (germline): SGHNT, YENEEA. DNA of the CDR3: TGTGCCAGCAGTTGTACTGGGACAGGGTCGGTGGATAATGAAAAACTGTTTTTT. Its protein is CASSCTGTGSVDNEKLFF. The entire variable domain, with the rest obtained from reference TRBV11-3 and TRBJ1-4, is as follows: EAGVVQSPRYKIIEKKQPVAFWCNPISGHNTLYWYLQNLGQGPELLIRYENEEAVDDSQLPKDRFSAERLKGVDSTLKIQPAELGDSAVYLCASSCTGTGSVDNEKLFFGSGTQLSVL.

The chain uses TRBV29-1 and TRBJ2-1; the D is unclear. The CDR3 contains 15 residues. Deletions cut 4 bases from V and 0 bases from J, with 13 bases between. The germline V gene has CDR1 SQVTM and CDR2 ANQGSEA. Written as DNA, the CDR3 is TGCAGCGTTGGTCGTCGCGGTCCCTCCTACAATGAGCAGTTCTTC. Its protein product is CSVGRRGPSYNEQFF.

This clone was observed a handful of times. The chain joins TRBV5-5 to TRBJ1-4; 10 bases fit TRBD1. V lost 5 bases to trimming and J lost 3 bases; unmatched junction nucleotides: 10. The CDR3 has 17 residues. Germline CDR1 and CDR2: SGHKS and YYEKEE (reference sequence). CDR3 residues: CASSQDRGRAANEKLFF. Written as DNA, the CDR3 is TGTGCCAGCAGTCAGGACAGGGGGAGGGCAGCTAATGAAAAACTGTTTTTT.

V gene TRBV7-9 combines with J gene TRBJ1-6, with TRBD1 matching over 8 bases. With V trimmed by 5 bases and J by 9 bases, 6 bases remained unmatched. The germline V gene has CDR1 SEHNR and CDR2 FQNEAQ (reference sequence). The CDR3 has 14 residues. The CDR3: CASSTTGDRSPLHF. CDR3 in DNA: TGTGCCAGCAGCACGACAGGGGACCGTTCACCCCTCCACTTT.

The rearrangement links TRBV10-3 to TRBJ1-3; 7 nucleotides align to TRBD1. Germline values: CDR1 ENHRY, CDR2 SYGVKD. This CDR3 contains 15 residues. The trim removed 2 bases at V and 6 bases at J, leaving 7 bases unmatched. The CDR3 bases are TGTGCCATCAGTGAGCGAGGGACAGTAGAAAACACCATATATTTT. Translating it yields CAISERGTVENTIYF.

Concerning this clone itself: Other nucleotide sequences from this sample produce the same CDR3. The chain carries TRBV5-1 and TRBJ2-3; TRBD2 matches at 7 bases. J lost 1 base, V lost 0 bases, and 5 bases had no gene match. The CDR3 runs 16 residues. Per the germline V gene, CDR1 is SGHRS and CDR2 is YFSETQ. The CDR3 DNA sequence: TGCGCCAGCAGCTTGGGGGCTAGCGGAGGCACAGATACGCAGTATTTT. Its protein is CASSLGASGGTDTQYF.

The CDR3 reads CASSSDRRGQPQHF. CDR3 in DNA: TGTGCCAGCAGCTCGGACCGCCGGGGTCAGCCCCAGCATTTT. The V call is TRBV6-2 or TRBV6-3, the J call TRBJ1-5; D remains ambiguous. Germline CDR1 MNHEY, CDR2 SVGEGT. This CDR3 contains 14 residues. V was cut by 6 bases and J by 6 bases, with 15 bases left in between.

In its sample, this clone was seen a few times. This chain connects TRBV27 to TRBJ1-2, with D unclear. The CDR3 covers 15 residues. V lost 2 bases to trimming and J lost 0 bases, with 10 bases between them. Germline assignment: CDR1 MNHEY and CDR2 SMNVEV (reference sequence). The CDR3 sequence: CASSLRGRSNYGYTF. DNA for the CDR3: TGTGCCAGCAGTTTAAGAGGGAGGTCTAACTATGGCTACACCTTC.

The chain combines TRBV10-3 with TRBJ1-1; 9 bases are shared with TRBD1. Looked up from germline, CDR1 is ENHRY and CDR2 is SYGVKD. V was clipped by 7 bases and J by 0 bases; unmatched bases: 6. CDR3 length equals 15 residues. The DNA of the CDR3 is TGTGCCATCAAACAGGGGGCAGGGATGAACACTGAAGCTTTCTTT. It encodes CAIKQGAGMNTEAFF.

This sequence joins TRBV27 and TRBJ2-2; D may be TRBD2 (5 bases). The CDR3 spans 14 residues. The ends were cut back, 8 bases at V and 4 bases at J, with 14 bases in the middle. Germline V gene sequence: CDR1 MNHEY, CDR2 SMNVEV (reference sequence). The CDR3 coding sequence is TGTGCCAGCCAAAGCGGCATTAGCACCGGGGAGCTGTTTTTT. Residues: CASQSGISTGELFF.

The genes are TRBV27 and TRBJ2-3; 12 bases agree with TRBD1. With 5 bases clipped from V and 4 bases from J, the junction kept 13 bases outside the gene matches. This CDR3 is 18 amino acids long. Per germline, CDR1 MNHEY and CDR2 SMNVEV (reference sequence). The CDR3 sequence is CASSPGQGAFRLADTQYF. As DNA, the CDR3 is TGTGCCAGCAGTCCGGGACAGGGGGCCTTCCGACTAGCAGATACGCAGTATTTT.

The chain links TRBV18 to TRBJ2-7, with 7 nucleotides matching TRBD1. The CDR3 loop spans 14 amino acids. Germline V gives CDR1 KGHSH, CDR2 LQKENI. V shed 3 bases, J shed 1 base, and the junction held 3 bases outside the gene matches. CDR3 nucleotides: TGTGCCAGCTCACCCGGGACAGAGTCCTACGAGCAGTACTTC. Amino acids: CASSPGTESYEQYF.

The gene calls are TRBV4-2 and TRBJ2-5; the D is unclear. The CDR3 runs 13 residues. CDR1 and CDR2 (germline): LGHNA, YNFKEQ. V shed 3 bases and J shed 0 bases, with 5 bases lying between them. The CDR3 is CASSQQYQETQYF. The CDR3 region has the DNA TGTGCCAGCAGCCAGCAGTACCAAGAGACCCAGTACTTC.

The chain recombines TRBV2 with TRBJ2-2; tentatively, D is TRBD2 (5 bases). This CDR3 is 14 amino acids long. Germline CDR1 is SNHLY and CDR2 is FYNNEI. Trimming cost V 6 bases and J 2 bases, with 10 bases left between them. The CDR3 loop reads CASREDSNTGELFF. The DNA of the CDR3 is TGTGCCAGCAGAGAGGACTCCAACACCGGGGAGCTGTTTTTT.

The gene calls are TRBV6-4 and TRBJ2-7, with 10 bases that match TRBD2. V was pared by 6 bases and J by 3 bases, with 2 bases of the junction left unmatched. This CDR3 contains 13 residues. CDR1 is MRHNA and CDR2 is SNTAGT in the germline V gene. CDR3 sequence: CASRGLAYYEQYF. CDR3 nucleotides: TGTGCCAGCAGGGGACTAGCGTACTACGAGCAGTACTTC.

The chain is built from TRBV3-1 (or the pseudogene TRBV3-2) and TRBJ1-1; 9 bases agree with TRBD1. The CDR3 length is 15 residues. Trimming cost V 5 bases and J 4 bases; bases outside gene matches: 8. CDR1 is LGHDT and CDR2 is YNNKEL in the germline V gene (reference sequence). The CDR3 region is CASSRAGTGTTEAFF. The CDR3 coding sequence is TGTGCCAGCAGCAGGGCCGGGACAGGGACCACTGAAGCTTTCTTT.

The count of this clone is one. The chain links TRBV7-3 to TRBJ2-2; TRBD1 matches at 9 bases. Germline values: CDR1 SGHTA, CDR2 FQGTGA. V lost 5 bases, J lost 0 bases, and 7 bases stayed unmatched. This CDR3 is 17 amino acids long. The CDR3 loop is CASSLTGGKANTGELFF. In nucleotides, the CDR3 is TGTGCCAGCAGCCTGACAGGGGGGAAAGCGAACACCGGGGAGCTGTTTTTT. Based on the CDR3 plus reference TRBV7-3 and TRBJ2-2, the full variable domain is GAGVSQTPSNKVTEKGKYVELRCDPISGHTALYWYRQSLGQGPEFLIYFQGTGAADDSGLPNDRFFAVRPEGSVSTLKIQRTERGDSAVYLCASSLTGGKANTGELFFGEGSRLTVL.

This clone was found once. The chain has TRBV14 and TRBJ2-3; the D gene is possibly TRBD2 (6 bases). Germline CDR1 and CDR2: SGHDN and FVKESK. The CDR3 runs 16 residues. Between the trimmed V and J ends, which lost 3 bases and 5 bases, there was a span of 18 bases. The CDR3 spells CASSHDRRDSRDTQYF. The CDR3 DNA sequence: TGTGCCAGCAGCCATGACAGACGGGACTCGAGAGATACGCAGTATTTT.